This TCR beta chain was sequenced in a study of blood T cell repertoires in COVID-19. For the study at large: Acute-phase and convalescent COVID-19 samples originated in the United States, Italy and Spain.

The CDR3 sequence is 19 residues long. Per germline, CDR1 SEHNR and CDR2 FQNEAQ (reference sequence). V shed 7 bases and J shed 4 bases, with 31 bases lying between them. TCRdb's table, derived via immunoSEQ multiplex PCR, lists solely in-frame clones and lacks some. The sample has about 150,000 clones, 76% seen once; the top ten hold 3.7%. The sequenced sample consisted of peripheral blood. The V call is TRBV7-9, the J call TRBJ1-1, with D perhaps TRBD1 (5 bases). The TCR comes from a woman of 80 years or more with acute or convalescent COVID-19. CDR3 amino acids: CASTQVVLTALKSRTEAFF. The CDR3 region has the DNA TGTGCCAGCACCCAAGTCGTCTTGACAGCCCTAAAGTCCCGCACTGAAGCTTTCTTT.